These 21 T cell receptor beta chains were sequenced from one sample in a study of cytomegalovirus exposure and HLA in healthy donors. 60 Vbeta and 13 Jbeta primers were used in PCR. Profiling relied on immunoSEQ multiplex PCR, and the TCRdb table lists in-frame clones only, not all of them. This table has about 120,000 clones, 70% to 85% appearing once. Sequencing used PBMCs. The receptor set was obtained from a man aged 35 to 55 in good health and CMV-seropositive.

V usage is TRBV11-2 and J usage is TRBJ2-3; TRBD1 might be the D (6 bases). CDR3 length equals 15 residues. Trimming stripped 4 bases from V and 1 base from J, with 12 bases between. Germline V gene sequence: CDR1 SGHAT, CDR2 FQNNGV. CDR3 bases: TGTGCCAGCAGCTCCAGGGGCGCCGGCACAGATACGCAGTATTTT. It translates to CASSSRGAGTDTQYF.

The chain couples TRBV7-2 to TRBJ1-1; maybe TRBD1 (5 bases). Deletions cut 5 bases from V and 7 bases from J, with 14 bases between. This CDR3 is built from 13 residues. Germline V gene lookup returns CDR1 SGHTA and CDR2 FQGNSA. DNA of the CDR3: TGTGCCAGCAGCCTACCTTGGGGGGATGAAGCTTTCTTT. Translating it yields CASSLPWGDEAFF. Combining the CDR3 with reference TRBV7-2 and TRBJ1-1 gives the whole variable domain GAGVSQSPSNKVTEKGKDVELRCDPISGHTALYWYRQSLGQGLEFLIYFQGNSAPDKSGLPSDRFSAERTGGSVSTLTIQRTQQEDSAVYLCASSLPWGDEAFFGQGTRLTVV.

The chain is built from TRBV29-1 and TRBJ1-2; D gene uncertain. Germline CDR1 reads SQVTM; CDR2 reads ANQGSEA. The CDR3 has 13 residues. V lost 4 bases and J lost 0, with 9 bases in between. The CDR3 region is CSVVVGTNYGYTF. CDR3 bases: TGCAGCGTTGTGGTCGGGACTAACTATGGCTACACCTTC.

This clone was observed a single time. The V call is TRBV7-6, the J call TRBJ2-3, with 9 bases matching TRBD1. Germline V gene data show CDR1 as SGHVS and CDR2 as FNYEAQ. This CDR3 has 16 residues. Unmatched junction bases numbered 4, after V lost 1 base and J lost 2 bases. CDR3 residues: CASSLGGQGNTDTQYF. CDR3 nucleotide sequence: TGTGCCAGCAGCTTAGGGGGACAGGGAAACACAGATACGCAGTATTTT.

The chain is built from TRBV9 and TRBJ1-1; TRBD1 aligns across 7 bases. After removal of 4 bases from V and 4 bases from J, the junction contained 10 bases not matched to a gene. The CDR3 spans 15 residues. The germline V gene encodes CDR1 SGDLS and CDR2 YYNGEE. Here the CDR3 DNA reads TGTGCCAGCAGCTACCGACAGGGCGTGGGCACTGAAGCTTTCTTT. The encoded protein is CASSYRQGVGTEAFF.

The rearrangement joins TRBV6-5 to TRBJ1-5, with TRBD1 as a possible D gene (5 bases). Trimming pared 5 bases from V and 0 bases from J, leaving 8 bases between. Germline CDR1 reads MNHEY; CDR2 reads SVGAGI. This CDR3 contains 14 residues. The CDR3 DNA reads as TGTGCCAGCAGTGAAGGGGATAGCAATCAGCCCCAGCATTTT. Protein sequence: CASSEGDSNQPQHF.

In its sample, this clone was seen a few times. The V call is TRBV10-3, the J call TRBJ1-1; 7 bases match TRBD1. In germline, CDR1 is ENHRY, CDR2 SYGVKD. CDR3 length: 15 amino acids. Trimming removed 3 bases from V and 1 base from J; junction bases left unmatched: 5. Here the CDR3 DNA reads TGTGCCATCAGTGATCCGGGACAGCCGAACACTGAAGCTTTCTTT. Its translation: CAISDPGQPNTEAFF.

The CDR3 protein is CASSEVARTYEQYF. Written as DNA, the CDR3 is TGCGCCAGCAGTGAAGTTGCGAGAACCTACGAGCAGTACTTC. The V gene is TRBV10-1, the J gene TRBJ2-7; D uncertain. The CDR3 totals 14 residues. CDR1 is WNHNN and CDR2 is SYGVQD in the germline V gene (reference sequence). V was cut by 3 bases and J by 2 bases, with 11 bases left in between.

J is TRBJ2-7 and V is TRBV25-1; 9 nucleotides align to TRBD1. V shed 6 bases and J 3 bases; nucleotides not matched to a gene: 3. This CDR3 is 13 amino acids long. From germline, CDR1 is MGHDK and CDR2 SYGVNS. CDR3 loop: CASRETGGYEQYF. Written as DNA, the CDR3 is TGTGCCAGCAGGGAGACAGGGGGCTACGAGCAGTACTTC.

This chain links TRBV15 with TRBJ1-1, with 10 positions matching TRBD1. The CDR3 is 16 amino acids. The V gene end was trimmed by 7 bases and the J gene end by 5 bases; junction bases not matched to a gene: 13. From germline, CDR1 is LNHNV and CDR2 YYDKDF (reference sequence). CDR3 protein: CATTTWGGQGGTEAFF. Written as DNA, the CDR3 is TGTGCCACCACCACCTGGGGCGGACAGGGGGGGACTGAAGCTTTCTTT.

Only a few counts were recorded for this clone. The J gene is TRBJ2-3, the V gene TRBV9; D gene ambiguous. The V end was cut by 0 bases, the J end by 2 bases, with 13 bases between. Looked up from germline, CDR1 is SGDLS and CDR2 is YYNGEE. The CDR3 extends over 16 amino acids. The CDR3 nucleotides are TGTGCCAGCAGCGTAGCTCTAACCCCCGCCACAGATACGCAGTATTTT. It specifies CASSVALTPATDTQYF.

V is TRBV2 and J is TRBJ2-3; 9 positions agree with TRBD1. Trimming removed 9 bases from V and 2 bases from J; junction bases left unmatched: 9. The CDR3 spans 15 residues. Germline values: CDR1 SNHLY, CDR2 FYNNEI. CDR3 residues: CASTRDRVNTDTQYF. DNA for the CDR3: TGTGCCAGTACGCGGGACAGGGTAAACACAGATACGCAGTATTTT.

The rearrangement joins TRBV4-1 to TRBJ2-7; D not certain. The V end lost 2 bases, the J end lost 0 bases, and 11 bases lay between the germline ends. Germline-derived CDR1 and CDR2 are MGHRA and YSYEKL. The CDR3 sequence is 15 residues long. This chain's CDR3 is CASSQSLSTSYEQYF. The CDR3 DNA reads as TGCGCCAGCAGCCAAAGCCTATCTACCTCCTACGAGCAGTACTTC.

This rearrangement joins TRBV25-1 to TRBJ2-7; 11 bases align to TRBD2. The germline CDR1 and CDR2 sequences are MGHDK and SYGVNS. The V segment lost 4 bases and the J segment 6 bases; nucleotides outside the gene matches: 2. The CDR3 spans 13 residues. The CDR3 sequence is CASSGLAGIEQYF. CDR3 DNA sequence: TGTGCCAGCAGTGGACTAGCGGGGATCGAGCAGTACTTC.

This chain uses TRBV14 with TRBJ2-5, with 7 bases lining up with TRBD1. J gave up 5 bases and V 5 bases, and 8 bases lay outside the gene matches. Germline V gives CDR1 SGHDN, CDR2 FVKESK. The CDR3 runs 14 residues. The CDR3, as DNA: TGTGCCAGCAGCAAGAGACAGGGTCGGGAGACCCAGTACTTC. Its translation: CASSKRQGRETQYF.

This clone was recorded once. The chain has TRBV27 and TRBJ2-7; possibly TRBD2 for D (5 bases). The CDR3 is 15 residues long. The V gene's germline CDR1 is MNHEY and CDR2 SMNVEV (reference sequence). V lost 3 bases, J lost 6 bases, and 18 bases lay in between. CDR3 protein: CASSFAPGWSGEQYF. CDR3 DNA: TGTGCCAGCAGTTTTGCCCCGGGGTGGTCGGGCGAGCAGTACTTC.

J is TRBJ1-2 and V is TRBV27; weak D call: TRBD1 (5 bases). With 2 bases removed from V and 7 bases from J, the gap between germline ends came to 11 bases. Germline CDR1 reads MNHEY; CDR2 reads SMNVEV (reference sequence). CDR3 size: 13 residues. CDR3 nucleotides: TGTGCCAGCAGTTTACGCGGGGCGGCTGGCTACACCTTC. Translating gives CASSLRGAAGYTF.

This sequence joins TRBV11-2 and TRBJ1-4, with D possibly being TRBD1 (5 bases). CDR1 and CDR2 (germline): SGHAT, FQNNGV. The CDR3 runs 16 residues. V was cut by 2 bases and J by 3 bases, with 13 bases left in between. The CDR3 loop is CASSLRIGGSNEKLFF. CDR3 nucleotides: TGTGCCAGCAGCTTAAGGATCGGGGGGTCTAATGAAAAACTGTTTTTT.

The chain employs TRBV5-1 and TRBJ2-5, with 8 nucleotides matching TRBD2. The CDR3 runs to 15 residues. V shed 2 bases and J 1 base; nucleotides not matched to a gene: 4. From germline, CDR1 is SGHRS and CDR2 YFSETQ. The CDR3 sequence is CASSFERGPQETQYF. DNA for the CDR3: TGCGCCAGCAGCTTCGAGCGGGGGCCCCAAGAGACCCAGTACTTC.

The chain has TRBV7-6 and TRBJ2-1; possible D gene TRBD1, 6 bases. This CDR3 has 12 residues. Germline CDR1 is SGHVS and CDR2 is FNYEAQ. V was trimmed by 5 bases and J by 9 bases, leaving 11 bases between them. In DNA, the CDR3 is TGTGCCAGCAGCCCTAGGGGGTCTGAGCAGTTCTTC. Translated: CASSPRGSEQFF. The whole variable domain, filled in from reference TRBV7-6 and TRBJ2-1, reads GAGVSQSPRYKVTKRGQDVALRCDPISGHVSLYWYRQALGQGPEFLTYFNYEAQQDKSGLPNDRFSAERPEGSISTLTIQRTEQRDSAMYRCASSPRGSEQFFGPGTRLTVL.

The V gene is TRBV7-6, the J gene TRBJ2-5; 9 nucleotides agree with TRBD1. The CDR3 contains 16 residues. The germline V gene encodes CDR1 SGHVS and CDR2 FNYEAQ. V shed 4 bases and J 1 base; nucleotides not matched to a gene: 7. CDR3 loop: CASSSRDRAAQETQYF. In DNA, the CDR3 is TGTGCCAGCAGCTCCCGGGACAGGGCGGCCCAAGAGACCCAGTACTTC.